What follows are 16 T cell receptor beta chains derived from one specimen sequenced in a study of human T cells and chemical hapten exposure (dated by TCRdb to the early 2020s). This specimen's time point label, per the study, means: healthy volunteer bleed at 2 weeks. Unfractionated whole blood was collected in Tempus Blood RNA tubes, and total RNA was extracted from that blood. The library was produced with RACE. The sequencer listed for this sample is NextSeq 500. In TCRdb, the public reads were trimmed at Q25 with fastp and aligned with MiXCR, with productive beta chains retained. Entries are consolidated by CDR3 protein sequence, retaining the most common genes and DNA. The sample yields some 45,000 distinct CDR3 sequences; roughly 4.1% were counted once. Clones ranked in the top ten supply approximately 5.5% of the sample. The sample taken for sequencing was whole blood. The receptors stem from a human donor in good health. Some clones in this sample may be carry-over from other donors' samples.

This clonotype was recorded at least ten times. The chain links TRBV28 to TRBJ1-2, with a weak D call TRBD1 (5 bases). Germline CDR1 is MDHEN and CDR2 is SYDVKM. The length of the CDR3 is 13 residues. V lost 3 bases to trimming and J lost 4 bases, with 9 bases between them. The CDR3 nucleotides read TGTGCCAGCAGTTTCGGTCAGGGCTATGGCTACACCTTC. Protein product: CASSFGQGYGYTF.

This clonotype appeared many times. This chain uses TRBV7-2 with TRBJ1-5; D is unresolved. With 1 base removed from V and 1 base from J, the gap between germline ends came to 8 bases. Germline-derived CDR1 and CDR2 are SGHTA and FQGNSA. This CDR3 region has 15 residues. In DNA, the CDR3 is TGTGCCAGCAGCTTAGTAGGAGGGAGCAATCAGCCCCAGCATTTT. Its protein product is CASSLVGGSNQPQHF.

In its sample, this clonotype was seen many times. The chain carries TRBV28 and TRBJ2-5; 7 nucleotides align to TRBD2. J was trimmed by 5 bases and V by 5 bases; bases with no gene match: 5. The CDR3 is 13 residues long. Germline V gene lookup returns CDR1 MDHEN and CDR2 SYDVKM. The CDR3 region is CASSRTRLETQYF. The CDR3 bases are TGTGCCAGCAGTCGGACTAGGCTGGAGACCCAGTACTTC.

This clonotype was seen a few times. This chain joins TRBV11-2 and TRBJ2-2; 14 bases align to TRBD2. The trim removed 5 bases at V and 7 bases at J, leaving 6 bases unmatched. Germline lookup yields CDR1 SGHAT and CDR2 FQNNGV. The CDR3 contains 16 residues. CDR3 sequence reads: CASSHGTSGSVGELFF. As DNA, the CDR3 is TGTGCCAGCAGCCATGGGACTAGCGGGAGTGTCGGGGAGCTGTTTTTT.

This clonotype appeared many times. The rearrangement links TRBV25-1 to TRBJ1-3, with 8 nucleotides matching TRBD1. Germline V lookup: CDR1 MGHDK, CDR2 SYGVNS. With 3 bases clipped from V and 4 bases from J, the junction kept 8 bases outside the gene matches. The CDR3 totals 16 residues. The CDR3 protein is CASSEQGALFGNTIYF. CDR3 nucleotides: TGTGCCAGCAGTGAGCAGGGGGCTCTCTTCGGAAACACCATATATTTT.

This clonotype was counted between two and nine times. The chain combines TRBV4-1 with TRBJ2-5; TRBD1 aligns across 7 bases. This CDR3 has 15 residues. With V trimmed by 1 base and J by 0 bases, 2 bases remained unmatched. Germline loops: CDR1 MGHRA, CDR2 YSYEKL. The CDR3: CASSQGDRDQETQYF. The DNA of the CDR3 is TGCGCCAGCAGCCAAGGGGACAGAGACCAAGAGACCCAGTACTTC.

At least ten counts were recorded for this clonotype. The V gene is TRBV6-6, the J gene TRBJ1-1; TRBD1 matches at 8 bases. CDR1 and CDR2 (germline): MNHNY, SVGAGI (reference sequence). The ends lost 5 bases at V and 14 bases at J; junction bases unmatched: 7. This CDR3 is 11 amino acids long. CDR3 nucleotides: TGTGCCAGCAGTGAACTCGGACAGGGCTTCTTT. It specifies CASSELGQGFF.

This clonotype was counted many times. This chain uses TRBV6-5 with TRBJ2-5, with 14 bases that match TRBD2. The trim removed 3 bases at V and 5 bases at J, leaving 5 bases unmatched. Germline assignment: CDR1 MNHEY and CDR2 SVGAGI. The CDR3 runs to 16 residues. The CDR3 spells CASSYKRTSGRETQYF. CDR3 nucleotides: TGTGCCAGCAGTTATAAAAGGACTAGCGGGAGGGAGACCCAGTACTTC.

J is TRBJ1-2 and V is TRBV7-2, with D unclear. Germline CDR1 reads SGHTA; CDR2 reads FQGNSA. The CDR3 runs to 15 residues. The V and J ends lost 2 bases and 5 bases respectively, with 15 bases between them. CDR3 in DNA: TGTGCCAGCAGCTTATCGATGGGCAGACAATATGGCTACACCTTC. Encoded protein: CASSLSMGRQYGYTF.

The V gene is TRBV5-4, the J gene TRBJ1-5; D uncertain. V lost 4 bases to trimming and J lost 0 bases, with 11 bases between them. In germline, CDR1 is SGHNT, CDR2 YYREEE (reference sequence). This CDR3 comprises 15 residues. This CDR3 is CASSPGPNSNQPQHF. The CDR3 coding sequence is TGTGCCAGCAGCCCGGGCCCTAATAGCAATCAGCCCCAGCATTTT.

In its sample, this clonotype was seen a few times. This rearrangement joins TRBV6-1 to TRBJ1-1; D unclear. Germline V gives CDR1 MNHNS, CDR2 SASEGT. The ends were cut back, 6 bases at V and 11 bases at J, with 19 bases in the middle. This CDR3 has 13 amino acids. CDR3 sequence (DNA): TGTGCCAGCAGCGATACCTTTCCCTCAGCGGCTTTCTTT. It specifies CASSDTFPSAAFF.

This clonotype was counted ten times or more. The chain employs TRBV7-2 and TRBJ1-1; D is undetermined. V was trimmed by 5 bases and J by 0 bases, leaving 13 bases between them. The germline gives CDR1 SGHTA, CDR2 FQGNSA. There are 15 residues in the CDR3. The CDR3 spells CASSLSTQLNTEAFF. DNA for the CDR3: TGTGCCAGCAGCCTGTCCACCCAATTGAACACTGAAGCTTTCTTT.

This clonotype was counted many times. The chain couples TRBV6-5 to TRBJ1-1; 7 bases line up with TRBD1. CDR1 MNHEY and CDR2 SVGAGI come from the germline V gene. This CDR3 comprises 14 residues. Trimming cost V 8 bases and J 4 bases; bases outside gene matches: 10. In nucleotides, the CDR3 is TGTGCCAGCTTACGGAGACAGGGTTTCACTGAAGCTTTCTTT. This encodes CASLRRQGFTEAFF.

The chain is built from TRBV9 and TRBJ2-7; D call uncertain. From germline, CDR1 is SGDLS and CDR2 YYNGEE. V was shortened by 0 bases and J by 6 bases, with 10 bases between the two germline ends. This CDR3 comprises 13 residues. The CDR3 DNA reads TGTGCCAGCAGCGTAGCTCCGGCAGGCGAGCAGTACTTC. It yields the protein CASSVAPAGEQYF.

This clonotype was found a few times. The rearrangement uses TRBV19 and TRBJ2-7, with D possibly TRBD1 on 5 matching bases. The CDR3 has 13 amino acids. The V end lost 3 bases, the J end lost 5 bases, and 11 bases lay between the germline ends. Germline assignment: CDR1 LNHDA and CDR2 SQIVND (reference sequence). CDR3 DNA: TGTGCCAGTAGTATGTGGGGCGGAGACGAGCAGTACTTC. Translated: CASSMWGGDEQYF.

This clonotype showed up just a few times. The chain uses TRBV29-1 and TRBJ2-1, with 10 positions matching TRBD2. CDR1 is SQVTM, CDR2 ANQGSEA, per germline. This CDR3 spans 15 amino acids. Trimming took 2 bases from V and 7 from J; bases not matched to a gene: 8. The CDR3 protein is CSVELLAGAGNEQFF. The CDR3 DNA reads TGCAGCGTTGAACTGCTAGCGGGAGCCGGGAATGAGCAGTTCTTC.